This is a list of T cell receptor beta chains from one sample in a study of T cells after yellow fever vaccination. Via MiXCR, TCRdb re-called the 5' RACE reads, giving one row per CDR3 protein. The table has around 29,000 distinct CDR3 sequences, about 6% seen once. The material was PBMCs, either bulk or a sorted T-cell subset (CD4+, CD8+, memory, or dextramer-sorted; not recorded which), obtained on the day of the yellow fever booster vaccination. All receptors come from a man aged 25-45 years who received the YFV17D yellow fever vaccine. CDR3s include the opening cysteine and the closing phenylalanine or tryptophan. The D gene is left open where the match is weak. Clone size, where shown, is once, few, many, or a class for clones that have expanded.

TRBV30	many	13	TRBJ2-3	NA	TGTGCCTGGAGTGGTCCAAGCACAGATACGCAGTATTTT	CAWSGPSTDTQYF
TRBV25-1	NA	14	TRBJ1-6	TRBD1	TGTGCCAGCACCGCGGGGACAGATAATTCACCCCTCCACTTT	CASTAGTDNSPLHF
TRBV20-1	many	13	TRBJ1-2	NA	TGCAGTGCTAGAGATATCCAGAGAAATGGCTACACCTTC	CSARDIQRNGYTF
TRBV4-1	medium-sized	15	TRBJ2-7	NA	TGCGCCAGCAGCGCCCGGGACGACAGCTCCTACGAGCAGTACTTC	CASSARDDSSYEQYF
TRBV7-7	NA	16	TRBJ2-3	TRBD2	TGTGTTAGCAGCCCAGGACTAGCGGGAGTTCGAGATACGCAGTATTTT	CVSSPGLAGVRDTQYF
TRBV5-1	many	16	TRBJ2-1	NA	TGCGCCAGCAGCTTGGCCAGCGGTGGCGTGTACAATGAGCAGTTCTTC	CASSLASGGVYNEQFF
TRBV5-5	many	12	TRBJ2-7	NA	TGTGCCAGCAGCTTCACAGGGATCGAGCAGTACTTC	CASSFTGIEQYF
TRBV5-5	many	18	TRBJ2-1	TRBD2	TGTGCCAGCAGCTTTTTGATGCCCGGGACTAGCGGAAACAATGAGCAGTTCTTC	CASSFLMPGTSGNNEQFF
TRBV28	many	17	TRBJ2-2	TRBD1	TGTGCCAGCAGTCCCCCCGGGACAGCAGGGCCTCGGGGGGAGCTGTTTTTT	CASSPPGTAGPRGELFF
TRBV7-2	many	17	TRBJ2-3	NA	TGTGCCAGCAGCCTTATCGACAGATCTCCGACCACAGATACGCAGTATTTT	CASSLIDRSPTTDTQYF
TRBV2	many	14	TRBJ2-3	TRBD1	TGTGCCAGCAGGACAGGGATTTGGACAGATACGCAGTATTTT	CASRTGIWTDTQYF
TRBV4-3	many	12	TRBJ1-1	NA	TGCGCCAGCAGCCGGAGTCCAACTGAAGCTTTCTTT	CASSRSPTEAFF
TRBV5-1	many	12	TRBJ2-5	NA	TGCGCCAGCAGCAATGACCAAGAGACCCAGTACTTC	CASSNDQETQYF
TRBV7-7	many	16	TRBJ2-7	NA	TGTGCTAGCAGCCCAGGTCCCGGGACGGCCTCCTACGAGCAGTACTTC	CASSPGPGTASYEQYF
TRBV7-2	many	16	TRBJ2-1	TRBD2	TGTGCCAGCAGCCGACGGGGGGGGAGGTCCTACAATGAGCAGTTCTTC	CASSRRGGRSYNEQFF
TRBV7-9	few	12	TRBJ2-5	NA	TGTGCCAGCATGTGGGAAGGAGAGACCCAGTACTTC	CASMWEGETQYF
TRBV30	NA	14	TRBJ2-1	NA	TGTGCCTGGGGGGGGACTTCGAAAAGCAATGAGCAGTTCTTC	CAWGGTSKSNEQFF
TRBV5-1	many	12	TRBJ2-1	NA	TGCGCCAGCAGACCGGAGGGAAATGAGCAGTTCTTC	CASRPEGNEQFF
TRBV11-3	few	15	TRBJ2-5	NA	TGTGCCAGCAGCTACAGGGGACTAGGGATGGAGACCCAGTACTTC	CASSYRGLGMETQYF
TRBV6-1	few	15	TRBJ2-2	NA	TGTGCCAGCAGCCTAGGGGGGGAGGTTACCGGGGAGCTGTTTTTT	CASSLGGEVTGELFF
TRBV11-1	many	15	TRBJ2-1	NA	TGTGCCAGCAGCTTAAGCGGGTCCTCCTACAATGAGCAGTTCTTC	CASSLSGSSYNEQFF
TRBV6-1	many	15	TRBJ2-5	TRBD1	TGTGCCAGCAGTCCTGGGACAGGGGATCTAGAGACCCAGTACTTC	CASSPGTGDLETQYF
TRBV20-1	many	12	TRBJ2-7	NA	TGCAGTGCTAGACGGATCTCCTACGAGCAGTACTTC	CSARRISYEQYF
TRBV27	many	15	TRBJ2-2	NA	TGTGCCAGCAGTTCGACCCTATTAAACACCGGGGAGCTGTTTTTT	CASSSTLLNTGELFF
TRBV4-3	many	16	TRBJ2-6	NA	TGCGCCAGCAGCCAAGGGTTGGGTACTGGGGCCAACGTCCTGACTTTC	CASSQGLGTGANVLTF
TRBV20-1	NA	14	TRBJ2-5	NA	TGCAGTGCTACCGAAATGCTGGGACAAGAGACCCAGTACTTC	CSATEMLGQETQYF
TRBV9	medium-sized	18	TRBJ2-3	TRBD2	TGTGCCAGCAGCGTAGCTTTGGGTGCTAGCGGGAGCACAGATACGCAGTATTTT	CASSVALGASGSTDTQYF
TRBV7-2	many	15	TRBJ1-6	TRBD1	TGTGCCAGCAGCTTATTCGGACAGGAATTAGTTCCCCTCCACTTT	CASSLFGQELVPLHF
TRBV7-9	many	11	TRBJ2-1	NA	TGTGCCAGCAGACAGGGCGTGGGGCAGTTCTTC	CASRQGVGQFF
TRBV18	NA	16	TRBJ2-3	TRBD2	TGTGCCAGCTCACCCCTGAGTAGCGGGGCCACAGATACGCAGTATTTT	CASSPLSSGATDTQYF
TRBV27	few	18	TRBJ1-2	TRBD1	TGTGCCAGCAGAACTCGACAGGGAGGGGGGGGAGCTAACTATGGCTACACCTTC	CASRTRQGGGGANYGYTF
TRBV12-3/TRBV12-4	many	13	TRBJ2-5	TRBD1	TGTGCCAGCAGTCACTGGGACAGAGAGACCCAGTACTTC	CASSHWDRETQYF
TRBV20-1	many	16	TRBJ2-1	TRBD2	TGCAGTGCTAGAGATTCGGGGACTACCACCTACAATGAGCAGTTCTTC	CSARDSGTTTYNEQFF
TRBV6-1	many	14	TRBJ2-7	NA	TGTGCCAGCAGCCATGACGGCACGACCTACGAGCAGTACTTC	CASSHDGTTYEQYF
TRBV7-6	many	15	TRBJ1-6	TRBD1	TGTGCCAGCAGCTTAGGAGGGGGCAACGATTCACCCCTCCACTTT	CASSLGGGNDSPLHF
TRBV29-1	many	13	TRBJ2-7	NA	TGCAGCGTTGGAGGACAGTTCAACTACGAGCAGTACTTC	CSVGGQFNYEQYF
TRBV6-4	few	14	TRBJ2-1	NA	TGTGCCAGCAGTGTTAACGACAACTACAATGAGCAGTTCTTC	CASSVNDNYNEQFF
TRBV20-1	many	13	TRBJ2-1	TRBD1	TGCGGATCGGACAGGGACGGATGGAATGAGCAGTTCTTC	CGSDRDGWNEQFF
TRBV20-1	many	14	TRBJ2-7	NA	TGCAGTGCAGAAGCTCCGGGGTCGGACGACGAGCAGTACTTC	CSAEAPGSDDEQYF
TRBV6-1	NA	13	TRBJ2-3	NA	TGTGCCAGCAGTGGGGACGGATCTCTAACGCAGTATTTT	CASSGDGSLTQYF
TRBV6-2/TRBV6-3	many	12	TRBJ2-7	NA	TGTGCCAGCAGCTCGGGAGTCTGGGAGCAGTACTTC	CASSSGVWEQYF
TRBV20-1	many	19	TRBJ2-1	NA	TGCAGTGCTAGAGCCCCTGCCAACCTAGAGAGCCTTGGGCGCCGTGAGCAGTTCTTC	CSARAPANLESLGRREQFF
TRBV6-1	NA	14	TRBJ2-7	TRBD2	TGTGCCAGCAATCGGCAGTTCGCGGGGGGTGAGCAGTACTTC	CASNRQFAGGEQYF
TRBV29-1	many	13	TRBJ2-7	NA	TGCAGCGTTTGTATCGGCTACTCCTACGAGCAGTACTTC	CSVCIGYSYEQYF
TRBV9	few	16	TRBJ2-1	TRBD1	TGTGCCAGCAGCGTAGAGCACAGGGGGTCGTACAATGAGCAGTTCTTC	CASSVEHRGSYNEQFF
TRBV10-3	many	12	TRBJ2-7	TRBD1	TGTGCCATCAGTGAGTCTAACAGGGGGAGCGACTTC	CAISESNRGSDF
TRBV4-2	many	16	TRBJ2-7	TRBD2	TGTGCCAGCAGCCAAGAAGGACTAGCGGGAGCCTACGAGCAGTACTTC	CASSQEGLAGAYEQYF
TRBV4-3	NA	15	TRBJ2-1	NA	TGCGCCAGCAGCCAGGACGGGACTCCAACACCTAAGCAGTTCTTC	CASSQDGTPTPKQFF
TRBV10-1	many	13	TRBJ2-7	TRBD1	TGCGCCAGCAGTTCCGGACAGGGTTACGAGCAGTACTTC	CASSSGQGYEQYF
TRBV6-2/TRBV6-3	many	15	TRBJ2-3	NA	TGTGCCAGCAGTCCCGGGACTTCTAGCACAGATACGCAGTATTTT	CASSPGTSSTDTQYF
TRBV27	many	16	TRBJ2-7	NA	TGTGCCAGCAGCTTGGGGGCTCCGGGACTTCCCAACGAGCAGTACTTC	CASSLGAPGLPNEQYF
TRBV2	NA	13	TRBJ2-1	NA	TGTGCCAGCACCGGCAGTAGGTACAATGAGCAGTTCTTC	CASTGSRYNEQFF
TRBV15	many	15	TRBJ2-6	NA	TGTGCCACCAGCAGAGAAAACTCTGGGGCCAACGTCCTGACTTTC	CATSRENSGANVLTF
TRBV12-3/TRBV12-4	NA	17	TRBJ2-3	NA	TGTGCCAGCAGTCCCCTCTTGCCGACAGCGGGTAAAGATACGCAGTATTTT	CASSPLLPTAGKDTQYF
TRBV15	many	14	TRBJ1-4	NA	TGTGCCACCAGCAGCGGGATTACTAATGAAAAACTGTTTTTT	CATSSGITNEKLFF
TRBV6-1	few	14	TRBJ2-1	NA	TGTGCCAGCAGTATAGGCCCCGTCCGGGTTGAGCAGTTCTTC	CASSIGPVRVEQFF
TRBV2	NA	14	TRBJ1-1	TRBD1	TGTGCCAGCAGGATTCGGACAGGGAGGGAGGAAGCTTTCTTT	CASRIRTGREEAFF
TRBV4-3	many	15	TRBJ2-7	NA	TGCGCCAGCAGCCAAGATTTCGGGGGGCGGTACGAGCAGTACTTC	CASSQDFGGRYEQYF
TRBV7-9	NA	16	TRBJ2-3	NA	TGTGCCAGCAGCTTACCCAGGGGCAAAAACACAGATACGCAGTATTTT	CASSLPRGKNTDTQYF
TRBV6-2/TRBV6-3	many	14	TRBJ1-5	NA	TGTGCCAGCCGGGCCCTGGCGAACAATCAGCCCCAGCATTTT	CASRALANNQPQHF